This T cell receptor (beta chain) was captured in a study of cytomegalovirus exposure and HLA in healthy donors. General study findings and limits: Fewer N-insertions (relative to the approximately 700-donor mean) were reportedly seen in an Asian-associated ancestry cluster in a later analysis. As a later analysis revealed, the rate of TCR association differed by HLA locus, with DRB1 most and HLA-C fewest. When analyzed later, a missense DCLRE1C variant was found to be linked to TCR beta V- and J-gene trimming.

V gave up 6 bases and J gave up 1 base; unmatched junction bases: 7. Germline-derived CDR1 and CDR2 are SNHLY and FYNNEI. This CDR3 has 16 residues. Primers for the PCR totalled 60 Vbeta and 13 Jbeta. In the study's own analysis: Later work found around 72 million unique TCR beta chains, with 9 million to 13 million shared. The repertoire was sequenced with immunoSEQ multiplex PCR; TCRdb's copy has only in-frame clones and lacks some. That table furnishes V, J and clone size, whereas the DNA furnished D and trimming. The repertoire holds about 160,000 clones, with roughly 80% as singletons. On this clone: The target antigen is unknown.

This TCR came from a male donor in good health and CMV-seronegative. The chain has TRBV2 and TRBJ1-5; 9 bases fit TRBD1. The sequenced sample was PBMCs. The CDR3 here is CASSDGTGTSNQPQHF. The CDR3, as DNA: TGTGCCAGCAGCGACGGGACAGGGACAAGCAATCAGCCCCAGCATTTT.